This TCR beta chain appears in the sequencing data of a study of CD8+ T cells in alopecia areata. Study-wide results and caveats: A single nonresponder leaves the baseline CD8+ expansion link to response uncertain.

Sequencing relied on a cDNA template that was reverse transcribed from extracted RNA. TCRdb keeps only in-frame clones here, not all; method: immunoSEQ multiplex PCR. The data contain about 64,000 clones, around 45% of them seen just once; the ten biggest clones take up roughly 22%. The CDR3 is 16 amino acids. V lost 1 base, J lost 3 bases, and 4 bases stayed unmatched. Looked up from germline, CDR1 is LGHNA and CDR2 is YSLEER. Regarding treatment: oral pan-JAK inhibitor, 5-10 mg twice daily. Worth noting for this clone: Its cognate antigen is unknown.

The chain is built from TRBV4-3 and TRBJ2-1, with TRBD2 matching over 9 bases. The sequence was obtained from a human donor with alopecia areata. This material consisted of CD8+ T cells sorted from blood, taken at approximately week 39, from a patient treated with tofacitinib. DNA for the CDR3: TGCGCCAGCAGCCAAGCGGTAGCGGGGGACTACAATGAGCAGTTCTTC. Protein sequence: CASSQAVAGDYNEQFF.